These 7 T cell receptor beta chains were all obtained from the same sample, sequenced in a study of identical twins (dated by TCRdb to about 2016). Library creation used 5' RACE. The listed sequencing device is Illumina HiSeq 2000. The public reads were quality trimmed at Q25 with fastp and then assembled into clones with MiXCR by TCRdb, keeping productive beta chains. A single entry per CDR3 protein holds the most common genes and DNA from its merged rows. In this sample the table shows 1.5 million or so distinct CDR3 sequences, about 32% of which occur a single time. The ten largest clonotypes hold about 0.27% of the sample. Sequencing was performed on cord blood. The receptors originated from a newborn girl in good health.

This clonotype turned up a few times. The chain joins TRBV6-5 to TRBJ2-1, with 7 nucleotides matching TRBD1. The V gene end was trimmed by 8 bases and the J gene end by 7 bases; junction bases not matched to a gene: 8. Germline-derived CDR1 and CDR2 are MNHEY and SVGAGI. The CDR3 contains 13 residues. The CDR3, as DNA: TGTGCCAGCTGTAGGGGGCGGGTGAATGAGCAGTTCTTC. Its translation is CASCRGRVNEQFF.

In its sample, this clonotype was seen a few times. V is TRBV18 and J is TRBJ2-1; no clear D gene. The CDR3 covers 15 residues. V was pared by 2 bases and J by 1 base, with 9 bases between. Germline CDR1 reads KGHSH; CDR2 reads LQKENI. CDR3 loop: CASSPNGPSYNEQFF. CDR3 sequence (DNA): TGTGCCAGCTCACCAAACGGGCCGTCCTACAATGAGCAGTTCTTC.

In this sample, this clonotype turned up a few times. V and J are TRBV6-5 and TRBJ2-4; TRBD1 matches at 8 bases. CDR1 MNHEY and CDR2 SVGAGI come from the germline V gene. Trimming at V came to 6 bases and at J to 3 bases, leaving 4 bases not matched to a gene. This CDR3 contains 14 residues. The CDR3 DNA reads as TGTGCCAGCAGACCCGACAGGGGCAAAAACATTCAGTACTTC. It specifies CASRPDRGKNIQYF.

This clonotype came up a few times. The chain joins TRBV5-1 to TRBJ2-7; no definite D call. The V end lost 4 bases, the J end lost 0 bases, and 20 bases lay between the germline ends. Germline V gene data show CDR1 as SGHRS and CDR2 as YFSETQ. The CDR3 is made up of 17 amino acids. The CDR3 spells CASSPLTGRRSSYEQYF. In nucleotides, the CDR3 is TGCGCCAGCAGCCCCCTGACTGGGCGGAGAAGCTCCTACGAGCAGTACTTC.

V and J are TRBV10-3 and TRBJ2-1; D ambiguous. Germline V gene sequence: CDR1 ENHRY, CDR2 SYGVKD. The CDR3 totals 13 residues. Trimming cost V 0 bases and J 2 bases, with 2 bases left between them. As DNA, the CDR3 is TGTGCCATCAGTGAGTCTCCCTACAATGAGCAGTTCTTC. Protein: CAISESPYNEQFF.

The rearrangement links TRBV11-2 to TRBJ2-5; 8 bases map to TRBD2. Germline CDR1 and CDR2: SGHAT and FQNNGV. CDR3 length: 18 residues. Trimming removed 3 bases from V and 1 base from J; junction bases left unmatched: 13. The CDR3, as DNA: TGTGCCAGCAGCTTGGTTGGCGGGACTAGGAATTTCCAAGAGACCCAGTACTTC. Residues: CASSLVGGTRNFQETQYF.

The chain joins TRBV6-2 or TRBV6-3 to TRBJ2-2; 8 positions match TRBD1. CDR1 and CDR2 (germline): MNHEY, SVGEGT. The CDR3 consists of 15 residues. Trimming at V came to 6 bases and at J to 4 bases, leaving 7 bases not matched to a gene. The DNA of the CDR3 is TGTGCCAGCAGAGCCGGACAGGGTTCCACCGGGGAGCTGTTTTTT. Translating gives CASRAGQGSTGELFF.